The rows below give T cell receptor beta chains drawn from one sample of a study of PD-L1 blockade in urothelial cancer. Profiled with immunoSEQ multiplex PCR; TCRdb holds only in-frame clones, not every one. The repertoire consists of about 72,000 clones, with about 85% occurring once and the leading ten covering 4% to 6%. The material was PBMCs, obtained around atezolizumab (anti-PD-L1) treatment. These TCRs come from a man aged 65 to 85 with urothelial cancer. The CDR3 runs from the conserved cysteine through the conserved F or W. The D gene is left open where the match is weak. Size tells how often a clone was seen (once, few, many) or the class of an expanded clone, and some rows leave it out.

V gene	J gene	D gene	clone size	CDR3 DNA	CDR3 protein
TRBV19	TRBJ2-3	TRBD1	NA	TGTGCCAGTAGGCCAGGGCGCAGGGGGCGGACAGATACGCAGTATTTT	CASRPGRRGRTDTQYF
TRBV10-1	TRBJ1-1	NA	NA	TGCGCCAGCAGTAAATGGGGCTCTGAAGCTTTCTTT	CASSKWGSEAFF
TRBV9	TRBJ1-3	NA	NA	TGTGCCAGCAGCCCCGGGTCCTTCGGTGGAAACACCATATATTTT	CASSPGSFGGNTIYF
TRBV18	TRBJ2-1	TRBD2	few	TGTGCCAGCTCAGTCCGACTAGCGGACAATGAGCAGTTCTTC	CASSVRLADNEQFF
TRBV5-1	TRBJ2-3	TRBD2	NA	TGCGCCAGCAGCTTGAAGGCGGGAGGGGGTTACACAGATACGCAGTATTTT	CASSLKAGGGYTDTQYF
TRBV19	TRBJ1-5	NA	NA	TGTGCCAGTCGAAACGGGGTAAGTCAGCCCCAGCATTTT	CASRNGVSQPQHF
TRBV5-4	TRBJ2-5	TRBD2	NA	TGTGCCAGCAGCGTTGGGACTAGCGGAGGCCAAGAGACCCAGTACTTC	CASSVGTSGGQETQYF
TRBV5-4	TRBJ2-1	TRBD2	once	TGTGCCAGCAGCTTCGGAAGCGGGAGGGGGAATGAGCAGTTCTTC	CASSFGSGRGNEQFF
TRBV2	TRBJ2-5	NA	NA	TGTGCCAGCAGTGTTCCGGGATCAGAGACCCAGTACTTC	CASSVPGSETQYF
TRBV10-3	TRBJ2-7	NA	NA	TGTGCCATCAGTGAGGCCCCGGTGAGCGGATACGAGCAGTACTTC	CAISEAPVSGYEQYF
TRBV7-8	TRBJ2-4	NA	once	TGTGCCAGCAGCTTAGAGGCAGAGGGTGTCATTCAGTACTTC	CASSLEAEGVIQYF
TRBV19	TRBJ2-3	TRBD1	NA	TGTGCCAGTAGTATTGGGGACAGGGAGTCAGATACGCAGTATTTT	CASSIGDRESDTQYF
TRBV7-9	TRBJ1-2	TRBD1	NA	TGTGCCAGCAGCTTAACGCAGGGGGCCAATGGCTACACCTTC	CASSLTQGANGYTF
TRBV5-1	TRBJ1-2	NA	NA	TGCGCCAGCAGCCTCCAAACGCCGGGGAACTATGGCTACACCTTC	CASSLQTPGNYGYTF
TRBV5-5	TRBJ1-4	NA	NA	TGTGCCAGCAGCTTGGGATCCCGGGTTGAAAAACTGTTTTTT	CASSLGSRVEKLFF
TRBV6-1	TRBJ2-7	TRBD2	medium-sized	TGTGCCAGCAGAACTCGGGATAGCGGGAGCAACGAGCAGTACTTC	CASRTRDSGSNEQYF
TRBV2	TRBJ1-5	NA	NA	TGTGCCAGCAGAAGTCGTCAGGGGAGCAATCAGCCCCAGCATTTT	CASRSRQGSNQPQHF
TRBV5-4	TRBJ2-3	TRBD2	NA	TGTGCCAGCAGCTCCACTAGCGGGAGTACAGATACGCAGTATTTT	CASSSTSGSTDTQYF
TRBV28	TRBJ1-2	NA	NA	TGTGCCAGCAGTACTCATGGGCTATACACCTTC	CASSTHGLYTF
TRBV28	TRBJ2-1	TRBD2	NA	TGTGCCAGCAGTTCCGCGGGAGAAGTCTACAATGAGCAGTTCTTC	CASSSAGEVYNEQFF
TRBV25-1	TRBJ2-2	TRBD1	NA	TGTGCCAGCAGTGAACAGGGGGCGCGCGTCGGGGAGCTGTTTTTT	CASSEQGARVGELFF
TRBV7-8	TRBJ2-7	NA	NA	TGTGCCAGCAGCTTAGTAGCCCTAGCTTACGAGCAGTACTTC	CASSLVALAYEQYF
TRBV5-1	TRBJ2-2	TRBD2	NA	TGCGCCAGCTCCCCTGGGGGGAGGGCGAACACCGGGGAGCTGTTTTTT	CASSPGGRANTGELFF
TRBV2	TRBJ1-2	NA	NA	TGTGCCAGCAGTGCGGGGACTAACTATGGCTACACCTTC	CASSAGTNYGYTF
TRBV5-1	TRBJ2-6	NA	NA	TGCGCCAGCAGCCAGACAGGTACCAACGTCCTGACTTTC	CASSQTGTNVLTF
TRBV9	TRBJ2-2	NA	many	TGTGCCAGCAGCCCCTCCGGGACAACCGGGGAGCTGTTTTTT	CASSPSGTTGELFF